One and the same sample provided the 4 T cell receptor beta chains below, sequenced in a study of T cell changes during pregnancy in multiple sclerosis (dated by TCRdb to between 2019 and 2020). Library prep was done by the immunoSEQ multiplex PCR assay. TCRdb limited this immuneACCESS table to in-frame rearrangements with V and J called. A share of clones is missing; checked studies link under half to unresolved V genes, and the rest is unexplained. This sample holds around 110,000 clones; roughly 92% were observed only once. The ten top clones hold roughly 0.82% of the sample. The sequencing here drew on peripheral blood, taken in the third trimester of pregnancy. Receptors were obtained from a female donor in good health, enrolled as a control in a pregnancy study.

The chain employs TRBV7-8 and TRBJ1-2; 8 bases fit TRBD1. The CDR3 totals 16 residues. Germline V CDR1 and CDR2: SGHVS, FQNEAQ. The V segment lost 2 bases and the J segment 6 bases; nucleotides outside the gene matches: 11. The CDR3 sequence: CASSLSYDRGGDGYTF. The DNA of the CDR3 is TGTGCCAGCAGCTTATCTTACGACAGGGGAGGAGATGGCTACACCTTC.

This clone was detected only a few times. This rearrangement joins TRBV2 to TRBJ1-2; TRBD1 agrees at 7 bases. Germline-derived CDR1 and CDR2 are SNHLY and FYNNEI. The length of the CDR3 is 14 residues. Trimming took 6 bases from V and 5 from J; bases not matched to a gene: 9. CDR3 in amino acids: CASSAPGQLYGYTF. Here the CDR3 DNA reads TGTGCCAGCAGCGCGCCGGGACAGTTATATGGCTACACCTTC.

This rearrangement joins TRBV7-2 to TRBJ1-2; 10 nucleotides match TRBD1. Per germline, CDR1 SGHTA and CDR2 FQGNSA. The CDR3 runs to 15 residues. The V and J ends lost 5 bases and 7 bases, in that order; junction bases with no gene match: 10. This chain's CDR3 is CASSPWGQGSGGYTF. The CDR3 DNA reads TGTGCCAGCAGCCCCTGGGGACAGGGGTCGGGTGGCTACACCTTC.

This chain connects TRBV7-3 to TRBJ2-3, with 7 bases lining up with TRBD2. Germline V gene lookup returns CDR1 SGHTA and CDR2 FQGTGA. V trimming: 4 bases; J trimming: 0 bases; junction bases outside the gene matches: 10. The length of the CDR3 is 17 residues. The CDR3 here is CASSSPVSGASTDTQYF. In DNA, the CDR3 is TGTGCCAGCAGCTCCCCCGTGAGCGGGGCTAGCACAGATACGCAGTATTTT.